This TCR beta chain was found in a study of blood T cell repertoires in COVID-19. Study context: In each case, the material was cDNA or gDNA derived from T cells, B-cell-depleted T cells, or PBMCs.

As originally analysed: For nucleated cells, counts were estimated from reference gene primer amplification. This table comes from immunoSEQ multiplex PCR, and its TCRdb copy is limited to in-frame clones, with some not included. V and J calls and clone size are copied from that table; D and trimming were computed from the DNA. There are 200,000 to 300,000 clones in the sample; over 75% occur only once, and over 2% lies in the top ten. The germline CDR1 and CDR2 sequences are LNHDA and SQIVND (reference sequence). The CDR3 is 13 residues long. Between the trimmed V and J ends, which lost 5 bases and 3 bases, there was a span of 8 bases.

The J gene is TRBJ1-5, the V gene TRBV19; D gene ambiguous. This clonotype was obtained from a woman in her forties or fifties with acute or convalescent COVID-19. Sequencing was carried out using peripheral blood. Written as DNA, the CDR3 is TGTGCCAGTAGTCCGCAGTTCAATCAGCCCCAGCATTTT. Amino acids: CASSPQFNQPQHF.